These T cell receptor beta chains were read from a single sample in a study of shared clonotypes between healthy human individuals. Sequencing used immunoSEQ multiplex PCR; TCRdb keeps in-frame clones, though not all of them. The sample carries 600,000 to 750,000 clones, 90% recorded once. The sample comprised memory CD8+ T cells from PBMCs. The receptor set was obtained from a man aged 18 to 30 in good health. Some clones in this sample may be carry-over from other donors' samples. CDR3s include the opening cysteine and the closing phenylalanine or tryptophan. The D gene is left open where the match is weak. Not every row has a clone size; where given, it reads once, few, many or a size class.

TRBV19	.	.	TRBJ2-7	CASSGAGYEQYF	TGTGCCAGTAGTGGGGCCGGATACGAGCAGTACTTC
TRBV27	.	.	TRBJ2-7	CASSLSIGLVTYEQYF	TGTGCCAGCAGTTTATCGATCGGGCTAGTAACCTACGAGCAGTACTTC
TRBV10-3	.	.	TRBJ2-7	CAISATTPTYEQYF	TGTGCCATCAGCGCGACTACCCCGACCTACGAGCAGTACTTC
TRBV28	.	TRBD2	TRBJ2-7	CASIQTGGGNEQYF	TGTGCCAGCATCCAAACGGGGGGGGGTAACGAGCAGTACTTC
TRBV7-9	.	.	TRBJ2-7	CASSRSGMRTEDEQYF	TGTGCCAGCAGCCGATCGGGGATGCGGACCGAGGACGAGCAGTACTTC
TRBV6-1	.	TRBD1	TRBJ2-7	CASSQYRGSYEQYF	TGTGCCAGCAGTCAGTACAGGGGCTCCTACGAGCAGTACTTC
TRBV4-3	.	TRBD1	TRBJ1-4	CASSQGTGGAEKLFF	TGCGCCAGCAGCCAAGGCACAGGGGGCGCGGAAAAACTGTTTTTT
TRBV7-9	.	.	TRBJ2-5	CASSLQPGQRQETQYF	TGTGCCAGCAGCCTCCAACCGGGCCAGAGACAAGAGACCCAGTACTTC
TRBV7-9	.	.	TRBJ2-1	CASSLEASPYNEQFF	TGTGCCAGCAGCTTAGAGGCCTCCCCCTACAATGAGCAGTTCTTC
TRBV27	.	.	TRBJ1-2	CASTLGWGGKNGYTF	TGTGCCAGCACCCTTGGGTGGGGCGGAAAAAATGGCTACACCTTC
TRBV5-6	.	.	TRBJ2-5	CASSPFRLTGERVPQYF	TGTGCCAGCAGCCCGTTTAGACTGACAGGAGAGCGAGTACCCCAGTACTTC
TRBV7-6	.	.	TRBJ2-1	CASSLISGGMLGNEQFF	TGTGCCAGCAGCTTAATTAGTGGCGGGATGTTGGGCAATGAGCAGTTCTTC
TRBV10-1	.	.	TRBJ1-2	CASSESRTYGYTF	TGCGCCAGCAGTGAGTCGAGGACGTATGGCTACACCTTC
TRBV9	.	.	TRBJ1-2	CASSVGQTRTNGYTF	TGTGCCAGCAGCGTCGGACAAACACGGACAAATGGCTACACCTTC
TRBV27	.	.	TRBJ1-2	CASSLGGRNYGYTF	TGTGCCAGCAGTTTGGGAGGGAGGAACTATGGCTACACCTTC
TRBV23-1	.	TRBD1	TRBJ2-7	CASSQSPGQGHEQYF	TGCGCCAGCAGTCAATCCCCAGGACAGGGCCACGAGCAGTACTTC
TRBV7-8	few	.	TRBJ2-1	CASSLGAGQNNEQFF	TGTGCCAGCAGCTTAGGAGCGGGACAGAACAATGAGCAGTTCTTC
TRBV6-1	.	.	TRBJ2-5	CASSEYGGYETQYF	TGTGCCAGCAGTGAATACGGGGGATACGAGACCCAGTACTTC
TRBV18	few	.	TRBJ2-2	CASSPMVKGSTGELFF	TGTGCCAGCTCACCTATGGTAAAGGGGAGCACCGGGGAGCTGTTTTTT
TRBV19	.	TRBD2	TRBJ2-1	CASSIALAVGSYNEQFF	TGTGCCAGTAGTATAGCTCTAGCGGTGGGCTCCTACAATGAGCAGTTCTTC
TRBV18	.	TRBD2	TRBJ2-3	CASSPTALAGTDTQYF	TGTGCCAGCTCACCAACGGCCCTAGCGGGCACAGATACGCAGTATTTT
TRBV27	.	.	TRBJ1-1	CASGRGVWNTEAFF	TGTGCCAGCGGCAGGGGAGTCTGGAACACTGAAGCTTTCTTT
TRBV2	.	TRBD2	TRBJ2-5	CASSGLASSGETQYF	TGTGCCAGCAGTGGACTAGCGAGTTCTGGGGAGACCCAGTACTTC
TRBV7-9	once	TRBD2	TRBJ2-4	CASSPGLAGAGAKNIQYF	TGTGCCAGCAGCCCGGGACTAGCGGGAGCCGGGGCCAAAAACATTCAGTACTTC
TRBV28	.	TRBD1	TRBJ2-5	CASSLPQGEVQETQYF	TGTGCCAGCAGTTTACCCCAGGGGGAAGTCCAAGAGACCCAGTACTTC
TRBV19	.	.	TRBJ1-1	CASSVYGEGSEAFF	TGTGCCAGTAGTGTTTACGGGGAGGGCTCTGAAGCTTTCTTT
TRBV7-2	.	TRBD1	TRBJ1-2	CASSLGGGGGYGYTF	TGTGCCAGCAGCTTAGGAGGAGGGGGCGGCTATGGCTACACCTTC
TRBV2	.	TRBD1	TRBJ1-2	CASSDPGQGNYGYTF	TGTGCCAGCAGTGACCCGGGACAGGGGAACTATGGCTACACCTTC
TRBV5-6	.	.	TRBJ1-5	CASSSGTLQPQHF	TGTGCCAGCAGCTCGGGGACTCTTCAGCCCCAGCATTTT
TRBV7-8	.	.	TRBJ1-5	CASSLGVFSEFSNQPQHF	TGTGCCAGCAGCTTAGGGGTTTTTTCTGAATTTAGCAATCAGCCCCAGCATTTT
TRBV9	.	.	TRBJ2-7	CASSPSPGDPYEQYF	TGTGCCAGCAGCCCTAGTCCAGGTGACCCCTACGAGCAGTACTTC
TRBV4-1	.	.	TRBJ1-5	CASSQDRDKYQPQHF	TGCGCCAGCAGCCAAGACCGGGACAAATATCAGCCCCAGCATTTT
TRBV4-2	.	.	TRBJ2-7	CASSPDSYEQYF	TGTGCCAGCAGCCCCGACAGCTACGAGCAGTACTTC
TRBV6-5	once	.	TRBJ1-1	CASSYRGSTEAFF	TGTGCCAGCAGTTATCGGGGGAGCACTGAAGCTTTCTTT
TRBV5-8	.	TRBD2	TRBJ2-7	CASNQLAGSSYEQYF	TGTGCCAGCAACCAACTAGCGGGAAGCTCCTACGAGCAGTACTTC
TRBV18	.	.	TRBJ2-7	CASSPPPGGWYEQYF	TGTGCCAGCTCACCACCCCCGGGCGGGTGGTACGAGCAGTACTTC
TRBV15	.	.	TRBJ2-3	CATSRVQDTQYF	TGTGCCACCAGCAGAGTGCAAGATACGCAGTATTTT
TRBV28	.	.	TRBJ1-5	CASSYDRSLQPQHF	TGTGCCAGCAGTTACGACAGAAGTTTGCAGCCCCAGCATTTT
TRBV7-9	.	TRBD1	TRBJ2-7	CASSLTGGVGSYEQYF	TGTGCCAGCAGCTTAACAGGGGGCGTCGGGTCCTACGAGCAGTACTTC
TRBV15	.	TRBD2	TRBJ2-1	CATSRVPRGGSTDNEQFF	TGTGCCACCAGCAGAGTGCCTCGGGGCGGGAGCACGGACAATGAGCAGTTCTTC
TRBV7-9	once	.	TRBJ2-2	CASSSGAPPQAGELFF	TGTGCCAGCAGCTCCGGGGCCCCCCCTCAGGCCGGGGAGCTGTTTTTT
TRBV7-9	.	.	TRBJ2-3	CASRDSEGYTQYF	TGTGCCAGCAGGGATTCAGAGGGGTATACGCAGTATTTT
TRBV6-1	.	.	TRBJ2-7	CAGARALGLSEQYF	TGTGCCGGAGCCCGGGCTCTTGGTTTGTCCGAGCAGTACTTC
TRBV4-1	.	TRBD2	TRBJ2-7	CASSHRSSGSSYEQYF	TGCGCCAGCAGCCACCGGTCTAGCGGGAGCTCCTACGAGCAGTACTTC
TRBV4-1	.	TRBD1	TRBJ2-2	CASSQEDRATNTGELFF	TGCGCCAGCAGCCAAGAGGACAGGGCCACGAACACCGGGGAGCTGTTTTTT
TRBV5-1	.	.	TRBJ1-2	CASSLGGVGYTF	TGCGCCAGCAGCTTGGGAGGGGTCGGCTACACCTTC
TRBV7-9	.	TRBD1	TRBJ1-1	CASSPPNRGVHTEAFF	TGTGCCAGCAGCCCCCCCAACAGGGGTGTCCACACTGAAGCTTTCTTT
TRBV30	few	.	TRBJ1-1	CAWSVGTEAFF	TGTGCCTGGAGTGTAGGGACTGAAGCTTTCTTT
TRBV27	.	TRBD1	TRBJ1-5	CASSLSFGTGGLSNQPQHF	TGTGCCAGCAGTTTATCCTTCGGGACAGGGGGTCTTAGCAATCAGCCCCAGCATTTT
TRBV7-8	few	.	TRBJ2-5	CASSLIKETQYF	TGTGCCAGCAGCTTAATAAAAGAGACCCAGTACTTC
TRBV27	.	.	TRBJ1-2	CASSPIPTDGYTF	TGTGCCAGCAGTCCAATTCCGACAGATGGCTACACCTTC
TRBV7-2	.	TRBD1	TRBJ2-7	CASSEVTGGYEQYF	TGTGCCAGCAGCGAGGTGACAGGGGGCTACGAGCAGTACTTC
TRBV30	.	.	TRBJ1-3	CAWSVPGSGNTIYF	TGTGCCTGGAGTGTACCGGGCTCTGGAAACACCATATATTTT